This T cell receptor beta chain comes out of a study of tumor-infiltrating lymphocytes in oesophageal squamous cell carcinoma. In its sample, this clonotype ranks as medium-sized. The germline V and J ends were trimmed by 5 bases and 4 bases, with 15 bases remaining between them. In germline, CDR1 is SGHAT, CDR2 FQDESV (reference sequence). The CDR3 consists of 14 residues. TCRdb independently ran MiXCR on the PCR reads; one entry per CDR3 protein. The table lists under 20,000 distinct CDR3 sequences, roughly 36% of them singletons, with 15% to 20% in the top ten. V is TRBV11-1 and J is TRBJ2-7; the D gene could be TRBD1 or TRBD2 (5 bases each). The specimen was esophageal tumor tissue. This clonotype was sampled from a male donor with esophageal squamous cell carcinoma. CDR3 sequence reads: CASSHSGALYEQYF. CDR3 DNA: TGTGCCAGCAGCCACTCCGGGGCGCTGTACGAGCAGTACTTC.